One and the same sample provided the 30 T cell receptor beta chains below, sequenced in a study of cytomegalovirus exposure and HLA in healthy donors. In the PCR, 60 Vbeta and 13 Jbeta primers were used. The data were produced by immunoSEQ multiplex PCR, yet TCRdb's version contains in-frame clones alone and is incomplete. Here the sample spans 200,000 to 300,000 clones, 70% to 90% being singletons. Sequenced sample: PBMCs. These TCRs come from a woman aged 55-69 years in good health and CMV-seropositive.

The CDR3 nucleotides are TGTGCCAGCAGCGCCGGAGTTAGCTCTGGAAACACCATATATTTT. Protein: CASSAGVSSGNTIYF. This chain joins TRBV9 and TRBJ1-3; D unresolved. CDR1 SGDLS and CDR2 YYNGEE come from the germline V gene. The CDR3 covers 15 residues. The germline V and J ends were trimmed by 3 bases and 0 bases, with 10 bases remaining between them.

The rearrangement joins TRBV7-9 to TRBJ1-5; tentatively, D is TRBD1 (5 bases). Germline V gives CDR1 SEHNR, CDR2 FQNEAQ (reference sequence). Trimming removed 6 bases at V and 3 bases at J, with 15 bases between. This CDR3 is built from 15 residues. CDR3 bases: TGTGCCAGCAGTTTGGACACGGCGTACAATCAGCCCCAGCATTTT. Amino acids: CASSLDTAYNQPQHF.

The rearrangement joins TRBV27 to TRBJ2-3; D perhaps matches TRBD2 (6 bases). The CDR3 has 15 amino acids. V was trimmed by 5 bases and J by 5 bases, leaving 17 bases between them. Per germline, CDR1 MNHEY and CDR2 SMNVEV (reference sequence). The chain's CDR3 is CASSPLAVRRDTQYF. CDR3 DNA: TGTGCCAGCAGTCCACTAGCAGTACGACGAGATACGCAGTATTTT.

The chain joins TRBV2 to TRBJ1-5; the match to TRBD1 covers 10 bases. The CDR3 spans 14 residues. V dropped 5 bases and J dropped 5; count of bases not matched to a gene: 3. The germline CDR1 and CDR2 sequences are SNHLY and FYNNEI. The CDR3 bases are TGTGCCAGCAGTACGGACAGGGGGTATCAGCCCCAGCATTTT. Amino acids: CASSTDRGYQPQHF.

The CDR3 DNA follows: TGTGCCAGTAGTATGGGTCCAGGAGAGACCCAGTACTTC. It codes for CASSMGPGETQYF. The chain combines TRBV19 with TRBJ2-5; D unclear. The V and J ends lost 3 bases and 4 bases respectively, with 9 bases between them. CDR3 length: 13 residues. CDR1 is LNHDA, CDR2 SQIVND, per germline (reference sequence).

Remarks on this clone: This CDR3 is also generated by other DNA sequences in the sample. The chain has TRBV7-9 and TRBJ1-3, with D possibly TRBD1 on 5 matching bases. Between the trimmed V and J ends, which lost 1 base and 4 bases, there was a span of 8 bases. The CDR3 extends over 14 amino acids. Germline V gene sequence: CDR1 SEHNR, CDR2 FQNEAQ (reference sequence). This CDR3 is CASSLEAGGNTIYF. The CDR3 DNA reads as TGTGCCAGCAGCTTAGAGGCAGGGGGAAACACCATATATTTT.

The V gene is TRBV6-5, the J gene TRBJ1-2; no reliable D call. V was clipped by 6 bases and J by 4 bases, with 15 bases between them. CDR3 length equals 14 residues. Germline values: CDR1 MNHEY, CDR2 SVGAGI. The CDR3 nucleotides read TGTGCCAGCAGCCGTACCTCTTCCAGCTATGGCTACACCTTC. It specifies CASSRTSSSYGYTF.

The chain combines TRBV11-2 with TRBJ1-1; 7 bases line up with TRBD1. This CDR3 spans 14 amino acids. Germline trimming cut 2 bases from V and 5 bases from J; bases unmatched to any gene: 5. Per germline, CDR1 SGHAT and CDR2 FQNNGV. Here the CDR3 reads CASSLRGRMTEAFF. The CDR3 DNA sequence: TGTGCCAGCAGCTTAAGGGGGCGGATGACTGAAGCTTTCTTT.

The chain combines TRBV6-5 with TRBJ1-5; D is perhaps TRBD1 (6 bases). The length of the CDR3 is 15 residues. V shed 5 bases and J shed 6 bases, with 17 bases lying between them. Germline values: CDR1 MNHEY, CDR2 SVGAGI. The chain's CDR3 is CASSTTGRAGQPQHF. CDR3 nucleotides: TGTGCCAGCAGTACGACAGGTCGGGCGGGTCAGCCCCAGCATTTT.

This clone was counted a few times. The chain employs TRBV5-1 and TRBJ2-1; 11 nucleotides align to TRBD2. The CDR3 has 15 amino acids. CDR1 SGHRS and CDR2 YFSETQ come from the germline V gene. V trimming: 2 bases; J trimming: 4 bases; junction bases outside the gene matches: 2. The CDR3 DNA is TGCGCCAGCAGCTTACTAGCGGGAGAGTACAATGAGCAGTTCTTC. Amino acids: CASSLLAGEYNEQFF.

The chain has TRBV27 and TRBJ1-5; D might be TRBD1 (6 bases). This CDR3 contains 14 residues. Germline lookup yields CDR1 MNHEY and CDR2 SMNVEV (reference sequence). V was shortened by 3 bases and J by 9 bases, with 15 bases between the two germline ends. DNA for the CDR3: TGTGCCAGCAGTTTGGGGCAGGGGAGATCGCCCCAGCATTTT. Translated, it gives CASSLGQGRSPQHF.

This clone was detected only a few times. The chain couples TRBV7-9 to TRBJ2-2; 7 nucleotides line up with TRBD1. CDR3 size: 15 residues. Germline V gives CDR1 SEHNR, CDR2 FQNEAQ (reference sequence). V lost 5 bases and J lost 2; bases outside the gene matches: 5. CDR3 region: CASSPRDSNTGELFF. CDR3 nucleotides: TGTGCCAGCAGCCCCAGGGACAGTAACACCGGGGAGCTGTTTTTT.

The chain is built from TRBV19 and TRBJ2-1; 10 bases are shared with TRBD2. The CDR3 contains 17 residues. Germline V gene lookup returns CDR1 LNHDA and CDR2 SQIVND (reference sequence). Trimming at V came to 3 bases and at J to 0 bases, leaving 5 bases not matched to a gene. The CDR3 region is CASSIVLAGGSYNEQFF. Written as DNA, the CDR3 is TGTGCCAGTAGTATCGTCTTAGCGGGAGGCTCCTACAATGAGCAGTTCTTC.

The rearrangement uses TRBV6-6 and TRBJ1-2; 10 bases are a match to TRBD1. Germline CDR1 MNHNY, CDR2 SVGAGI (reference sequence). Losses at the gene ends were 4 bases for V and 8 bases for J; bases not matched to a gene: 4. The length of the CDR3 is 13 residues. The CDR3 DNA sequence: TGTGCCAGCAGTTTCGGACAGGGGGAAGGCTACACCTTC. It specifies CASSFGQGEGYTF.

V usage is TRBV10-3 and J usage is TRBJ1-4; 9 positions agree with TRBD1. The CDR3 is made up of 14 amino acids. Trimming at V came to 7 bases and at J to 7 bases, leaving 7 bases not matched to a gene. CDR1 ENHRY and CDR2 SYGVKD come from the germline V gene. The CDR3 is CAINGQGLSEKLFF. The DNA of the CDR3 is TGTGCCATCAACGGACAGGGGTTGAGTGAAAAACTGTTTTTT.

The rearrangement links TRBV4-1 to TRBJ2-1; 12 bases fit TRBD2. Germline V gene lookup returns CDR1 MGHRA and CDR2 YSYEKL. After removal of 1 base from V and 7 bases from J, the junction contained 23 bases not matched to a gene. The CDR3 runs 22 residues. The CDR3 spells CASSQVYTRTSGNRVRRNEQFF. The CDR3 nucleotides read TGCGCCAGCAGCCAAGTCTACACGCGGACTAGCGGGAATCGGGTTCGGAGAAATGAGCAGTTCTTC.

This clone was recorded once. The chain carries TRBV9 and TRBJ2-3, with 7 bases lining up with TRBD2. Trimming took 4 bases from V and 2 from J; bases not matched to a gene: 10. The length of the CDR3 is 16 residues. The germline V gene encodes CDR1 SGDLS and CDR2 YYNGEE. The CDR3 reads CASSTAVGTTTDTQYF. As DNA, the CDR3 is TGTGCCAGCAGCACTGCCGTGGGGACTACCACAGATACGCAGTATTTT.

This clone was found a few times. The CDR3 sequence: CAWTDWTGDTGELFF. The CDR3 bases are TGTGCCTGGACCGATTGGACAGGGGACACCGGGGAGCTGTTTTTT. The chain recombines TRBV30 with TRBJ2-2; 9 bases are shared with TRBD1. This CDR3 comprises 15 residues. In germline, CDR1 is GTSNPN, CDR2 SVGIG (reference sequence). Losses at the gene ends were 4 bases for V and 3 bases for J; bases not matched to a gene: 6.

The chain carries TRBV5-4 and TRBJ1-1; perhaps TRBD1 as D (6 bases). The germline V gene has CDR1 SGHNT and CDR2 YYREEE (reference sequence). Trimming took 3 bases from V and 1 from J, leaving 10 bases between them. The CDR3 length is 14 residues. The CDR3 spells CASSSETGNTEAFF. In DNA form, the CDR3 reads TGTGCCAGCAGCTCTGAGACAGGGAACACTGAAGCTTTCTTT.

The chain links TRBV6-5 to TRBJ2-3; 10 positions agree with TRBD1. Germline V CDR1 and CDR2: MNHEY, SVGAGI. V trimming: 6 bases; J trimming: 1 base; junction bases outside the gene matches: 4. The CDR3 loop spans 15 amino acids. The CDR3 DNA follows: TGTGCCAGCAGGGGGACAGGGGCGGGCACAGATACGCAGTATTTT. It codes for CASRGTGAGTDTQYF.

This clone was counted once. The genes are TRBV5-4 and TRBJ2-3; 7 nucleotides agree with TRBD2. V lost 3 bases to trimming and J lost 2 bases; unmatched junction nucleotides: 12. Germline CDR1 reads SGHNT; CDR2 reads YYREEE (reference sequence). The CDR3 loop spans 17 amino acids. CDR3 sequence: CASSSRLAHANTDTQYF. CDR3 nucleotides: TGTGCCAGCAGCTCAAGACTAGCCCACGCTAACACAGATACGCAGTATTTT.

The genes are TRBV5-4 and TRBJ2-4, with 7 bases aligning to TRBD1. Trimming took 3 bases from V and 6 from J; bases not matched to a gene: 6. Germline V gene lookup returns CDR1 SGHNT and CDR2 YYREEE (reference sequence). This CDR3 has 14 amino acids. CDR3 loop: CASSSQGRRNIQYF. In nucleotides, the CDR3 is TGTGCCAGCAGCTCACAGGGGCGGAGAAACATTCAGTACTTC.

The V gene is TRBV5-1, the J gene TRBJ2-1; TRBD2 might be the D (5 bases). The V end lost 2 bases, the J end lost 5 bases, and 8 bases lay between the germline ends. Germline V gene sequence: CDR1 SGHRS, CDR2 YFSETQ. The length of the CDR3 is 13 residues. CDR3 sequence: CASSFGNNNEQFF. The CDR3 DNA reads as TGCGCCAGCAGCTTCGGGAATAACAATGAGCAGTTCTTC.

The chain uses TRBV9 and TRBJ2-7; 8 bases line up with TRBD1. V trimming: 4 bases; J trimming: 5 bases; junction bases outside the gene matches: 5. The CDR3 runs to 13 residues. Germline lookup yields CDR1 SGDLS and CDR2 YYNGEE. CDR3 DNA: TGTGCCAGCAGCTCCCGGACAGGGAACGAGCAGTACTTC. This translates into CASSSRTGNEQYF.

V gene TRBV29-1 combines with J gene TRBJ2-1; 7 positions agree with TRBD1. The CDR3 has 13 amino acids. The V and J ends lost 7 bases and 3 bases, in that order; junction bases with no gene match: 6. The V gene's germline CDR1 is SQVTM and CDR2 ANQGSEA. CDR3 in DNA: TGCAGCGCCCTCCGGGACAGCTACAATGAGCAGTTCTTC. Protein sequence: CSALRDSYNEQFF.

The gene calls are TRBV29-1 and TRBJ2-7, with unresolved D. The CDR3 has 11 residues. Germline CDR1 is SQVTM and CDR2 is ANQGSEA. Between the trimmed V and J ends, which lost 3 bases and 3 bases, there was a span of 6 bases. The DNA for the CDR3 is TGCAGCGTTGACTACGGCTACGAGCAGTACTTC. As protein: CSVDYGYEQYF.

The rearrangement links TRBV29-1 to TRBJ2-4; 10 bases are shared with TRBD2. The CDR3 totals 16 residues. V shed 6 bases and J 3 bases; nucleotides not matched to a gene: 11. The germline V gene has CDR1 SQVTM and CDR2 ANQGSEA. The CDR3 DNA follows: TGCAGCGTCGACGAAGCGGGACTAGCGCACAAAAACATTCAGTACTTC. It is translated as CSVDEAGLAHKNIQYF.

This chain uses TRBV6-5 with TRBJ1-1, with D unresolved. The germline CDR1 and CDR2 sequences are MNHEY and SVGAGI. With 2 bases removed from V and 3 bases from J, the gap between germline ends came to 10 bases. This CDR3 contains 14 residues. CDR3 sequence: CASSYLGRDTEAFF. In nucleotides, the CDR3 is TGTGCCAGCAGTTACCTGGGGAGGGACACTGAAGCTTTCTTT.

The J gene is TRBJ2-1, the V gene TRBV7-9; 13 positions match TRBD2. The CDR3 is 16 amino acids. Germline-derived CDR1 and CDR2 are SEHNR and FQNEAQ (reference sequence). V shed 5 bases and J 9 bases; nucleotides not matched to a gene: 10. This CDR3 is CASSVTSGRTSSEQFF. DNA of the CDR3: TGTGCCAGCAGCGTGACTAGCGGGAGGACTTCGAGTGAGCAGTTCTTC.

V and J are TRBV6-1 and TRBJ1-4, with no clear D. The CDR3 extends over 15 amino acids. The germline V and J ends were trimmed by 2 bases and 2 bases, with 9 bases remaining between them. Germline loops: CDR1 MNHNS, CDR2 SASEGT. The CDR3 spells CASSELRRTNEKLFF. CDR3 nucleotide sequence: TGTGCCAGCAGTGAATTGAGGCGGACTAATGAAAAACTGTTTTTT.